These 8 T cell receptor beta chains originate from one sample sequenced in a study of T cells after yellow fever vaccination. TCRdb re-called the 5' RACE reads through MiXCR, storing one row per CDR3 protein. The profile covers roughly 500,000 distinct CDR3 sequences, with about a fifth appearing a single time and roughly 13% taken by the ten largest. Sequenced here: PBMCs, sampled 15 days after the yellow fever booster vaccination. These receptors all stem from a man aged 25 to 45 who received the YFV17D yellow fever vaccine.

This clonotype was picked up a small number of times. J is TRBJ1-1 and V is TRBV20-1, with D possibly matching TRBD1 (5 bases). Germline V CDR1 and CDR2: DFQATT, SNEGSKA (reference sequence). V gave up 3 bases and J gave up 8 bases, with 10 bases separating them. This CDR3 spans 11 amino acids. The CDR3 is CSARGVGEAFF. The CDR3 DNA reads as TGCAGTGCTAGGGGGGTCGGGGAAGCTTTCTTT.

The V and J genes are TRBV7-2 and TRBJ1-5; D remains ambiguous. Trimming stripped 5 bases from V and 0 bases from J, with 11 bases between. CDR1 and CDR2 (germline): SGHTA, FQGNSA. This CDR3 is 15 amino acids long. This CDR3 reads CASSPAGGSNQPQHF. In DNA, the CDR3 is TGTGCCAGCAGCCCAGCGGGAGGTAGCAATCAGCCCCAGCATTTT.

J is TRBJ2-5 and V is TRBV5-1; TRBD2 might be the D (6 bases). The CDR3 length is 15 residues. Germline-derived CDR1 and CDR2 are SGHRS and YFSETQ. Between the trimmed V and J ends, which lost 7 bases and 1 base, there was a span of 17 bases. The CDR3 sequence is CASHWGGATQETQYF. DNA for the CDR3: TGCGCCAGCCACTGGGGCGGGGCGACCCAAGAGACCCAGTACTTC.

The chain carries TRBV20-1 and TRBJ1-5, with TRBD1 matching 9 bases. This CDR3 spans 15 amino acids. Trimming took 6 bases from V and 3 from J; bases not matched to a gene: 9. Per the germline V gene, CDR1 is DFQATT and CDR2 is SNEGSKA (reference sequence). The CDR3 reads CSAQRQGGYNQPQHF. In DNA, the CDR3 is TGCAGTGCACAAAGACAGGGGGGTTACAATCAGCCCCAGCATTTT.

In its sample, this clonotype was seen once. The chain couples TRBV28 to TRBJ2-5, with a tentative D call TRBD2 (5 bases). V shed 6 bases and J shed 2 bases, with 13 bases lying between them. Germline V gene sequence: CDR1 MDHEN, CDR2 SYDVKM. The CDR3 runs to 14 residues. CDR3 bases: TGTGCCAGCAGAGGCGGGCAGCCACAAGAGACCCAGTACTTC. It encodes CASRGGQPQETQYF.

The chain carries TRBV20-1 and TRBJ2-3; the D gene is possibly TRBD2 (6 bases). This CDR3 is built from 14 residues. V lost 2 bases and J lost 5, with 14 bases in between. From germline, CDR1 is DFQATT and CDR2 SNEGSKA (reference sequence). The CDR3 DNA reads TGCAGTGCTAGACGAGGGCGGGGCGGAGATACGCAGTATTTT. It encodes CSARRGRGGDTQYF.

The chain combines TRBV7-9 with TRBJ1-1; no reliable D call. This CDR3 has 12 residues. Per the germline V gene, CDR1 is SEHNR and CDR2 is FQNEAQ (reference sequence). V was pared by 2 bases and J by 5 bases, with 6 bases between. This CDR3 is CASSLRRTEAFF. CDR3 bases: TGTGCCAGCAGCTTACGGAGGACTGAAGCTTTCTTT. Looking up the rest from reference TRBV7-9 and TRBJ1-1 gives the full variable domain: DTGVSQNPRHKITKRGQNVTFRCDPISEHNRLYWYRQTLGQGPEFLTYFQNEAQLEKSRLLSDRFSAERPKGSFSTLEIQRTEQGDSAMYLCASSLRRTEAFFGQGTRLTVV.

This chain links TRBV25-1 with TRBJ1-1, with 7 bases that match TRBD1. The germline gives CDR1 MGHDK, CDR2 SYGVNS. V gave up 6 bases and J gave up 6 bases; unmatched junction bases: 10. The CDR3 length is 14 residues. This CDR3 reads CASSADRVRPEAFF. DNA of the CDR3: TGTGCCAGCAGCGCTGACAGGGTAAGGCCTGAAGCTTTCTTT.